Listed here are 9 T cell receptor beta chains from one sample, sequenced in a study of blood T cell repertoires in COVID-19. Sequencing used immunoSEQ multiplex PCR; TCRdb keeps in-frame clones, though not all of them. The sample includes 90,000 to 150,000 clones, about 89% seen only once; the top ten take 15% to 20%. Source material: peripheral blood. The source of these receptors is a human donor with acute or convalescent COVID-19. The donor label of this sample is uncertain.

The DNA of the CDR3 is TGTGCCAGCAGCTTAATGCTGGGAGCCGGGGAGCTGTTTTTT. Protein product: CASSLMLGAGELFF. The chain recombines TRBV7-9 with TRBJ2-2; a weak D match, TRBD2 (5 bases). The ends were cut back, 2 bases at V and 6 bases at J, with 10 bases in the middle. The germline V gene has CDR1 SEHNR and CDR2 FQNEAQ (reference sequence). The CDR3 contains 14 residues.

This chain links TRBV29-1 with TRBJ1-2; unclear D gene. Trimming cost V 4 bases and J 6 bases, with 9 bases left between them. The CDR3 has 11 residues. The germline V gene has CDR1 SQVTM and CDR2 ANQGSEA. CDR3 sequence reads: CSVGGFDGYTF. In nucleotides, the CDR3 is TGCAGCGTTGGAGGTTTTGATGGCTACACCTTC.

The chain links TRBV30 to TRBJ1-5; D is possibly TRBD1 (6 bases). Germline CDR1 GTSNPN, CDR2 SVGIG (reference sequence). CDR3 length equals 13 residues. Trimming removed 3 bases from V and 4 bases from J, with 10 bases in between. The CDR3 reads CAWSPGTNQPQHF. CDR3 sequence (DNA): TGTGCCTGGAGCCCCGGGACAAATCAGCCCCAGCATTTT.

The chain couples TRBV15 to TRBJ1-6; D may be TRBD1 (5 bases). There are 14 residues in the CDR3. Germline-derived CDR1 and CDR2 are LNHNV and YYDKDF (reference sequence). Between the trimmed V and J ends, which lost 3 bases and 7 bases, there was a span of 10 bases. The CDR3 sequence is CATSSQGRNSPLHF. Written as DNA, the CDR3 is TGTGCCACCAGCAGCCAGGGCAGGAATTCACCCCTCCACTTT.

The V gene is TRBV5-6, the J gene TRBJ2-3, with TRBD2 matching over 8 bases. The CDR3 spans 17 residues. The V gene's germline CDR1 is SGHDT and CDR2 YYEEEE. V gave up 5 bases and J gave up 5 bases; unmatched junction bases: 16. DNA of the CDR3: TGTGCCAGCAGGCGACTAGGAACCGGGGGGGTTGGAGATACGCAGTATTTT. It is translated as CASRRLGTGGVGDTQYF.

The CDR3 coding sequence is TGTGCCAGCAGCTTATTCCTGGGCAGCCTCCAAGAGACCCAGTACTTC. Translating gives CASSLFLGSLQETQYF. The rearrangement joins TRBV7-3 to TRBJ2-5; the D is unclear. This CDR3 is built from 16 residues. CDR1 is SGHTA, CDR2 FQGTGA, per germline. The V end was cut by 2 bases, the J end by 1 base, with 14 bases between.

CDR3 DNA sequence: TGTGCCTGGATCGCAGGGAGGACTGAAGCTTTCTTT. Encoded protein: CAWIAGRTEAFF. The rearrangement uses TRBV30 and TRBJ1-1; D is perhaps TRBD1 (5 bases). This CDR3 is 12 amino acids long. CDR1 is GTSNPN and CDR2 is SVGIG in the germline V gene (reference sequence). V lost 4 bases and J lost 5, with 11 bases in between. The entire variable domain, with the rest obtained from reference TRBV30 and TRBJ1-1, is as follows: SQTIHQWPATLVQPVGSPLSLECTVEGTSNPNLYWYRQAAGRGLQLLFYSVGIGQISSEVPQNLSASRPQDRQFILSSKKLLLSDSGFYLCAWIAGRTEAFFGQGTRLTVV.

This clone was detected once. The rearrangement links TRBV15 to TRBJ2-5; D is possibly TRBD1 (7 bases). This CDR3 is built from 13 residues. Germline assignment: CDR1 LNHNV and CDR2 YYDKDF (reference sequence). Trimming removed 0 bases from V and 7 bases from J, with 9 bases in between. The CDR3 DNA reads TGTGCCACCAGCAGAGATCAGGGGGGGACCCAGTACTTC. Protein sequence: CATSRDQGGTQYF.

The chain couples TRBV4-2 to TRBJ1-2, with D perhaps TRBD1 (5 bases). The V end was cut by 4 bases, the J end by 0 bases, with 18 bases between. The germline V gene encodes CDR1 LGHNA and CDR2 YNFKEQ. This CDR3 contains 17 residues. The CDR3 bases are TGTGCCAGCAGCCCCGCGGCGGATGTGGGGCCTAACTATGGCTACACCTTC. It is translated as CASSPAADVGPNYGYTF.